Listed here are 30 T cell receptor beta chains from one sample, sequenced in a study of blood T cell repertoires in COVID-19. Profiling relied on immunoSEQ multiplex PCR, and the TCRdb table lists in-frame clones only, not all of them. The table shows fewer than 400,000 clones, with roughly 85% occurring only once. The sequenced sample consisted of PBMCs or T cells enriched from blood (not recorded which). Source of these receptors: a man aged 30 to 45 who had recovered from COVID-19.

This clone was detected once. CDR3 in DNA: TGTGCCAGCAAACGTTCAGGGGCGACTAATGAAAAACTGTTTTTT. This encodes CASKRSGATNEKLFF. This sequence joins TRBV27 and TRBJ1-4, with D possibly matching TRBD1 (6 bases). The germline gives CDR1 MNHEY, CDR2 SMNVEV (reference sequence). The CDR3 covers 15 residues. Trimming removed 7 bases at V and 2 bases at J, with 14 bases between.

The V and J genes are TRBV5-5 and TRBJ2-3; tentatively, D is TRBD2 (6 bases). The V gene's germline CDR1 is SGHKS and CDR2 YYEKEE (reference sequence). The CDR3 loop spans 14 amino acids. V lost 6 bases and J 3 bases, leaving 14 bases between the germline ends. The CDR3 DNA is TGTGCCAGCAACCGATGGGGGGAGACAGATACGCAGTATTTT. This codes for CASNRWGETDTQYF.

The chain links TRBV25-1 to TRBJ1-3, with D perhaps TRBD1 (6 bases). CDR3 length: 15 amino acids. Trimming removed 8 bases at V and 4 bases at J, with 18 bases between. Germline V gene sequence: CDR1 MGHDK, CDR2 SYGVNS. CDR3 in DNA: TGTGCCAGCTCACCCACCGGGACAACCGGAAACACCATATATTTT. This translates into CASSPTGTTGNTIYF.

The chain links TRBV5-6 to TRBJ2-7, with unresolved D. CDR3 size: 14 residues. Germline V gene data show CDR1 as SGHDT and CDR2 as YYEEEE. Between the trimmed V and J ends, which lost 0 bases and 0 bases, there was a span of 7 bases. The CDR3 here is CASSLDGSSYEQYF. The CDR3 nucleotides read TGTGCCAGCAGCTTGGACGGGTCCTCCTACGAGCAGTACTTC.

The chain links TRBV5-4 to TRBJ1-1, with a tentative D call TRBD1 (5 bases). The germline gives CDR1 SGHNT, CDR2 YYREEE (reference sequence). The CDR3 is made up of 15 amino acids. V lost 3 bases and J 1 base, leaving 13 bases between the germline ends. CDR3 residues: CASSSAATANTEAFF. In DNA form, the CDR3 reads TGTGCCAGCAGCTCTGCGGCGACAGCGAACACTGAAGCTTTCTTT.

The chain couples TRBV19 to TRBJ1-2; D unclear. The V end was cut by 7 bases, the J end by 8 bases, with 26 bases between. Germline CDR1 and CDR2: LNHDA and SQIVND (reference sequence). This CDR3 has 16 amino acids. This chain's CDR3 is CASNGVGGKGRIGYTF. CDR3 in DNA: TGTGCCAGTAACGGGGTGGGAGGGAAAGGGCGCATCGGCTACACCTTC.

This chain links TRBV7-8 with TRBJ2-7; TRBD1 might be the D (5 bases). The CDR3 has 14 residues. Germline values: CDR1 SGHVS, CDR2 FQNEAQ. Trimming took 1 base from V and 3 from J, leaving 10 bases between them. This CDR3 reads CASSLGQKIYEQYF. The CDR3 region has the DNA TGTGCCAGCAGCTTAGGACAGAAAATCTACGAGCAGTACTTC.

This clone occurred many times. V gene TRBV21-1 combines with J gene TRBJ1-5. TRBV21-1 is a recognized pseudogene. This CDR3 has 16 amino acids. CDR3 coding DNA: TGTGCCAGCAGCGCCATGGGGGGGACACCTAATCAGCCCCAGCATTTT. Its protein is CASSAMGGTPNQPQHF.

The chain couples TRBV19 to TRBJ2-7, with a possible D match to TRBD1 (6 bases). This CDR3 has 14 amino acids. Germline CDR1 is LNHDA and CDR2 is SQIVND (reference sequence). The V gene lost 3 bases and the J gene lost 1 base, with 10 bases spanning the gap. CDR3 amino acids: CASSIRGPSYEQYF. CDR3 DNA: TGTGCCAGTAGTATCAGGGGCCCATCCTACGAGCAGTACTTC.

This chain uses TRBV10-3 with TRBJ2-7; 11 positions match TRBD1. Germline V lookup: CDR1 ENHRY, CDR2 SYGVKD. The CDR3 sequence is 13 residues long. Unmatched junction bases numbered 7, after V lost 10 bases and J lost 5 bases. CDR3 sequence (DNA): TGTGCCAGCGTGGACAGGGGGCTGAACGAGCAGTACTTC. Its translation: CASVDRGLNEQYF.

The CDR3 loop is CATSRANQGLNGYTF. The CDR3 bases are TGTGCCACCAGCAGAGCGAACCAGGGTTTAAATGGCTACACCTTC. The chain carries TRBV15 and TRBJ1-2; possibly TRBD1 for D (5 bases). Between the trimmed V and J ends, which lost 1 base and 6 bases, there was a span of 15 bases. This CDR3 comprises 15 residues. Looked up from germline, CDR1 is LNHNV and CDR2 is YYDKDF (reference sequence).

The rearrangement links TRBV19 to TRBJ2-7; 9 bases fit TRBD1. The CDR3 spans 13 residues. V gave up 6 bases and J gave up 6 bases; unmatched junction bases: 6. CDR1 LNHDA and CDR2 SQIVND come from the germline V gene (reference sequence). In nucleotides, the CDR3 is TGTGCCAGTAGGAGGACAGGGGAGGGCGAGCAGTACTTC. Translating it yields CASRRTGEGEQYF.

The genes are TRBV13 and TRBJ1-2, with D possibly being TRBD1 (5 bases). Trimming shortened V by 5 bases and J by 1 base, and 11 bases separated the two germline ends. CDR1 and CDR2 from the germline V gene are PRHDT and FYEKMQ (reference sequence). This CDR3 region has 14 residues. This CDR3 reads CASSSRQNNYGYTF. In DNA, the CDR3 is TGTGCCAGCAGCAGTAGACAGAATAACTATGGCTACACCTTC.

The chain recombines TRBV18 with TRBJ2-5; perhaps TRBD2 as D (6 bases). The CDR3 has 14 residues. Germline CDR1 and CDR2: KGHSH and LQKENI. Trimming removed 3 bases from V and 5 bases from J, with 13 bases in between. CDR3: CASSPSGGMETQYF. CDR3 DNA: TGTGCCAGCTCACCCTCTGGAGGGATGGAGACCCAGTACTTC.

This clone showed up just once. CDR3 loop: CASSQIPTGTGELFF. Written as DNA, the CDR3 is TGTGCCAGCAGTCAAATCCCGACAGGGACCGGGGAGCTGTTTTTT. The chain combines TRBV2 with TRBJ2-2, with 7 nucleotides matching TRBD1. The CDR3 length is 15 residues. The V gene's germline CDR1 is SNHLY and CDR2 FYNNEI. With 5 bases clipped from V and 5 bases from J, the junction kept 8 bases outside the gene matches.

This clone was picked up one time. The rearrangement joins TRBV6-4 to TRBJ2-2; 13 positions match TRBD2. CDR3 length: 14 residues. Losses at the gene ends were 8 bases for V and 4 bases for J; bases not matched to a gene: 1. CDR1 is MRHNA, CDR2 SNTAGT, per germline. CDR3 nucleotides: TGTGCCAGCGGGACTAGCGGGGTCACCGGGGAGCTGTTTTTT. It yields the protein CASGTSGVTGELFF.

The CDR3 is CASSLVGSGEETQYF. In DNA form, the CDR3 reads TGCGCCAGCAGCTTGGTTGGTAGCGGAGAAGAGACCCAGTACTTC. The chain has TRBV5-1 and TRBJ2-5, with D perhaps TRBD2 (6 bases). Germline V gives CDR1 SGHRS, CDR2 YFSETQ. The CDR3 runs 15 residues. V was cut by 0 bases and J by 3 bases, with 12 bases left in between.

J is TRBJ1-1 and V is TRBV15; weak D call: TRBD1 (6 bases). The CDR3 is 15 residues long. V was trimmed by 4 bases and J by 1 base, leaving 13 bases between them. Germline lookup yields CDR1 LNHNV and CDR2 YYDKDF (reference sequence). CDR3 coding DNA: TGTGCCACCAGCAAAGAGGACAGAGCGAACACTGAAGCTTTCTTT. Its translation is CATSKEDRANTEAFF.

The chain is built from TRBV11-2 and TRBJ1-2, with D uncertain. CDR3 size: 14 residues. Trimming took 0 bases from V and 2 from J, leaving 7 bases between them. Germline CDR1 is SGHAT and CDR2 is FQNNGV. The CDR3 sequence is CASSLDTVNYGYTF. The CDR3 nucleotides read TGTGCCAGCAGCTTAGATACGGTAAACTATGGCTACACCTTC.

This rearrangement joins TRBV2 to TRBJ1-5, with unresolved D. Germline loops: CDR1 SNHLY, CDR2 FYNNEI. Trimming stripped 5 bases from V and 4 bases from J, with 12 bases between. There are 14 residues in the CDR3. As DNA, the CDR3 is TGTGCCAGCAGTCCCCACGGGGATAATCAGCCCCAGCATTTT. It encodes CASSPHGDNQPQHF.

The chain uses TRBV12-3 or TRBV12-4 and TRBJ1-2; unclear D gene. CDR3 length equals 11 residues. V lost 6 bases and J 6 bases, leaving 8 bases between the germline ends. The CDR3 DNA is TGTGCCAGCAGCCGCGGGGATGGCTACACCTTC. It is translated as CASSRGDGYTF.

The V gene is TRBV5-1, the J gene TRBJ1-2; maybe TRBD1 (5 bases). Trimming removed 4 bases at V and 1 base at J, with 8 bases between. This CDR3 has 13 residues. Germline CDR1 SGHRS, CDR2 YFSETQ. The chain's CDR3 is CASSRGINYGYTF. DNA of the CDR3: TGCGCCAGCAGCAGGGGTATTAACTATGGCTACACCTTC.

The V and J genes are TRBV7-2 and TRBJ1-2, with TRBD1 matching over 7 bases. Germline values: CDR1 SGHTA, CDR2 FQGNSA. Trimming took 2 bases from V and 4 from J; bases not matched to a gene: 10. This CDR3 has 16 residues. The CDR3: CASSLKRGREGYGYTF. As DNA, the CDR3 is TGTGCCAGCAGCTTAAAAAGGGGGCGCGAGGGCTATGGCTACACCTTC.

The rearrangement joins TRBV5-1 to TRBJ2-5; 9 bases line up with TRBD1. V was clipped by 2 bases and J by 5 bases; unmatched bases: 4. Germline-derived CDR1 and CDR2 are SGHRS and YFSETQ. The CDR3 loop spans 14 amino acids. CDR3 in DNA: TGCGCCAGCAGCTTAGAGACAGGGGGGGAGACCCAGTACTTC. As protein: CASSLETGGETQYF.

The chain is built from TRBV5-4 and TRBJ1-2; tentatively, D is TRBD1 (6 bases). Trimming stripped 3 bases from V and 4 bases from J, with 10 bases between. The germline V gene encodes CDR1 SGHNT and CDR2 YYREEE (reference sequence). CDR3 length: 13 residues. The CDR3 DNA reads as TGTGCCAGCAGCTCGGACAGTTCCTATGGCTACACCTTC. Amino acid sequence: CASSSDSSYGYTF.

The chain is built from TRBV7-3 and TRBJ1-2, with no clear D. The CDR3 has 13 residues. CDR1 and CDR2 from the germline V gene are SGHTA and FQGTGA. V dropped 5 bases and J dropped 4 bases, with 11 bases sitting between them. CDR3 protein: CASSPGLSYGYTF. Written as DNA, the CDR3 is TGTGCCAGCAGCCCAGGACTGTCCTATGGCTACACCTTC.

The chain is built from TRBV3-1 (or the pseudogene TRBV3-2) and TRBJ1-4; the match to TRBD1 covers 10 bases. The V gene's germline CDR1 is LGHDT and CDR2 YNNKEL (reference sequence). The J segment lost 7 bases and the V segment lost 5 bases, leaving 10 bases of the junction unmatched. The CDR3 totals 16 residues. The CDR3 here is CASSLRRQGASEKLFF. The CDR3 coding sequence is TGTGCCAGCAGCTTACGTCGACAGGGGGCCTCTGAAAAACTGTTTTTT.

The chain has TRBV23-1 and TRBJ1-2; a weak D match, TRBD1 (5 bases). TRBV23-1 is sorted into the ORF group, with uncertain function. Trimming pared 7 bases from V and 4 bases from J, leaving 10 bases between. This CDR3 is 12 amino acids long. CDR3 nucleotide sequence: TGCGCCAGCATCCCGGACACCTATGGCTACACCTTC. It specifies CASIPDTYGYTF.

This sequence joins TRBV10-3 and TRBJ2-1; TRBD2 matches at 7 bases. Trimming at V came to 8 bases and at J to 8 bases, leaving 12 bases not matched to a gene. The germline V gene has CDR1 ENHRY and CDR2 SYGVKD. The CDR3 has 14 residues. The CDR3 loop reads CAIHGAGVKDEQFF. The CDR3 nucleotides are TGTGCCATCCATGGCGCGGGGGTTAAAGATGAGCAGTTCTTC.

This clone turned up a few times. The chain carries TRBV19 and TRBJ1-2; TRBD1 might be the D (6 bases). The CDR3 spans 14 residues. Germline loops: CDR1 LNHDA, CDR2 SQIVND (reference sequence). Trimming pared 6 bases from V and 1 base from J, leaving 12 bases between. CDR3 DNA sequence: TGTGCCAGTAGCGTACAGGGATATAACTATGGCTACACCTTC. This codes for CASSVQGYNYGYTF.